The next 19 T cell receptor beta chains were all read from a single sample in a study of cytomegalovirus exposure and HLA in healthy donors. The PCR was carried out with 60 Vbeta primers and 13 Jbeta primers. Here immunoSEQ multiplex PCR was the method, and the copy in TCRdb shows in-frame clones only, minus some. This table holds 95,000 to 150,000 clones. Sequencing was performed on PBMCs. The receptors stem from a young man in good health and CMV-seronegative.

The chain is built from TRBV19 and TRBJ1-2, with 11 positions matching TRBD1. Germline trimming cut 8 bases from V and 0 bases from J; bases unmatched to any gene: 14. CDR1 LNHDA and CDR2 SQIVND come from the germline V gene (reference sequence). The CDR3 has 18 residues. CDR3 nucleotides: TGTGCCAGTTCACGCCTCCCGGGACAGGGGGAAGCTAACTATGGCTACACCTTC. This sequence encodes CASSRLPGQGEANYGYTF.

The chain recombines TRBV18 with TRBJ2-7, with 10 bases identical to TRBD1. V lost 2 bases, J lost 3 bases, and 7 bases stayed unmatched. CDR1 is KGHSH and CDR2 is LQKENI in the germline V gene. CDR3 size: 16 residues. The CDR3 reads CASSPKGQGTYYEQYF. In DNA, the CDR3 is TGTGCCAGCTCACCAAAGGGACAGGGGACTTACTACGAGCAGTACTTC. Looking up the rest from reference TRBV18 and TRBJ2-7 gives the full variable domain: NAGVMQNPRHLVRRRGQEARLRCSPMKGHSHVYWYRQLPEEGLKFMVYLQKENIIDESGMPKERFSAEFPKEGPSILRIQQVVRGDSAAYFCASSPKGQGTYYEQYFGPGTRLTVT.

The chain links TRBV30 to TRBJ1-1; 8 bases map to TRBD1. V gave up 4 bases and J gave up 2 bases; unmatched junction bases: 12. CDR3 size: 16 residues. Per the germline V gene, CDR1 is GTSNPN and CDR2 is SVGIG (reference sequence). CDR3 residues: CAWTPRRDRGNTEAFF. The CDR3 DNA reads as TGTGCCTGGACCCCGAGGCGAGACAGGGGTAACACTGAAGCTTTCTTT.

The genes are TRBV5-1 and TRBJ2-1; tentatively, D is TRBD2 (6 bases). The CDR3 sequence is 14 residues long. V dropped 4 bases and J dropped 5 bases, with 13 bases sitting between them. Germline V gives CDR1 SGHRS, CDR2 YFSETQ. Written as DNA, the CDR3 is TGCGCCAGCAGCCGGACGGAGGGAAACAATGAGCAGTTCTTC. It specifies CASSRTEGNNEQFF.

This chain links TRBV11-3 with TRBJ2-1, with 7 bases that match TRBD2. The V gene's germline CDR1 is SGHNT and CDR2 YENEEA. Trimming cost V 1 base and J 8 bases; bases outside gene matches: 23. This CDR3 region has 20 residues. Here the CDR3 reads CASSLGHPWLGGGRADEQFF. The CDR3 DNA is TGTGCCAGCAGCTTAGGACATCCGTGGTTGGGCGGCGGGAGAGCCGATGAGCAGTTCTTC. Full variable domain (outside the CDR3, taken from reference TRBV11-3 and TRBJ2-1): EAGVVQSPRYKIIEKKQPVAFWCNPISGHNTLYWYLQNLGQGPELLIRYENEEAVDDSQLPKDRFSAERLKGVDSTLKIQPAELGDSAVYLCASSLGHPWLGGGRADEQFFGPGTRLTVL.

The V call is TRBV2, the J call TRBJ2-7; 10 bases match TRBD1. Germline V gene sequence: CDR1 SNHLY, CDR2 FYNNEI. V lost 0 bases and J lost 6; bases outside the gene matches: 8. This CDR3 is 16 amino acids long. The DNA for the CDR3 is TGTGCCAGCAGTGAAGCAGGTGACAGGGGGCGGGCCGAGCAGTACTTC. Protein: CASSEAGDRGRAEQYF.

As DNA, the CDR3 is TGCAGTGACCACCGGAGATATGGCTACACCTTC. It specifies CSDHRRYGYTF. V usage is TRBV20-1 and J usage is TRBJ1-2; D gene unclear. The CDR3 totals 11 residues. V shed 7 bases and J shed 5 bases, with 11 bases lying between them. Per the germline V gene, CDR1 is DFQATT and CDR2 is SNEGSKA (reference sequence).

The CDR3 protein is CASSLTGFEVTEAFF. CDR3 in DNA: TGTGCCAGCAGTTTGACAGGGTTCGAGGTCACTGAAGCTTTCTTT. The chain couples TRBV27 to TRBJ1-1; TRBD1 aligns across 7 bases. CDR1 MNHEY and CDR2 SMNVEV come from the germline V gene (reference sequence). This CDR3 contains 15 residues. J gave up 4 bases and V 3 bases, and 8 bases lay outside the gene matches.

This rearrangement joins TRBV7-6 to TRBJ2-7, with TRBD1 matching over 8 bases. The V gene end was trimmed by 4 bases and the J gene end by 4 bases; junction bases not matched to a gene: 6. This CDR3 has 14 amino acids. From germline, CDR1 is SGHVS and CDR2 FNYEAQ. CDR3 nucleotides: TGTGCCAGCAGCTCAGGGGGCGGCTCTTACGAGCAGTACTTC. Residues: CASSSGGGSYEQYF.

The V and J genes are TRBV5-1 and TRBJ1-2; D is possibly TRBD1 (5 bases). V was trimmed by 4 bases and J by 8 bases, leaving 15 bases between them. The CDR3 sequence is 13 residues long. The germline V gene encodes CDR1 SGHRS and CDR2 YFSETQ. CDR3: CASSNQGIEGYTF. The CDR3 DNA sequence: TGCGCCAGCAGCAACCAGGGTATCGAAGGCTACACCTTC.

The rearrangement uses TRBV28 and TRBJ1-1; D gene uncertain. CDR1 MDHEN and CDR2 SYDVKM come from the germline V gene. V lost 6 bases and J lost 1, with 12 bases in between. This CDR3 has 14 amino acids. The CDR3 sequence is CASSAIFRNTEAFF. CDR3 DNA: TGTGCCAGCAGCGCAATTTTCAGGAACACTGAAGCTTTCTTT.

CDR3 loop: CATGQAGTNYGYTF. DNA for the CDR3: TGTGCCACCGGACAGGCAGGGACTAACTATGGCTACACCTTC. This chain connects TRBV10-3 to TRBJ1-2; 7 nucleotides line up with TRBD1. This CDR3 is built from 14 residues. Trimming took 10 bases from V and 0 from J; bases not matched to a gene: 8. Germline lookup yields CDR1 ENHRY and CDR2 SYGVKD.

This chain connects TRBV5-1 to TRBJ1-5; possible D gene TRBD1, 6 bases. The CDR3 has 15 amino acids. The germline V gene encodes CDR1 SGHRS and CDR2 YFSETQ. V was clipped by 4 bases and J by 7 bases, with 18 bases between them. CDR3 amino acids: CASSAYSGVGQPQHF. DNA for the CDR3: TGCGCCAGCAGCGCCTATTCAGGGGTCGGCCAGCCCCAGCATTTT.

The chain joins TRBV19 to TRBJ1-2; TRBD1 aligns across 7 bases. The germline V gene has CDR1 LNHDA and CDR2 SQIVND (reference sequence). The length of the CDR3 is 13 residues. J was trimmed by 4 bases and V by 10 bases; bases with no gene match: 9. This CDR3 reads CATDSGTAYGYTF. DNA for the CDR3: TGTGCCACGGACTCCGGGACAGCCTATGGCTACACCTTC. The full variable domain, rest sourced from reference TRBV19 and TRBJ1-2, is DGGITQSPKYLFRKEGQNVTLSCEQNLNHDAMYWYRQDPGQGLRLIYYSQIVNDFQKGDIAEGYSVSREKKESFPLTVTSAQKNPTAFYLCATDSGTAYGYTFGSGTRLTVV.

The chain has TRBV19 and TRBJ1-4; D is perhaps TRBD1 (6 bases). This CDR3 is 13 amino acids long. The germline gives CDR1 LNHDA, CDR2 SQIVND (reference sequence). V lost 9 bases and J 4 bases, leaving 12 bases between the germline ends. CDR3 amino acids: CARNTGLNEKLFF. CDR3 sequence (DNA): TGTGCCAGAAATACAGGGCTTAATGAAAAACTGTTTTTT.

The chain combines TRBV11-1 with TRBJ2-5; no firm D call. The CDR3 loop spans 12 amino acids. Looked up from germline, CDR1 is SGHAT and CDR2 is FQDESV (reference sequence). Between the trimmed V and J ends, which lost 7 bases and 3 bases, there was a span of 9 bases. The CDR3: CASTRKEETQYF. CDR3 bases: TGTGCCAGCACGCGGAAGGAAGAGACCCAGTACTTC.

This chain links TRBV5-4 with TRBJ1-2, with 7 bases that match TRBD1. V lost 4 bases to trimming and J lost 3 bases; unmatched junction nucleotides: 6. The CDR3 runs to 14 residues. The germline V gene encodes CDR1 SGHNT and CDR2 YYREEE (reference sequence). The DNA of the CDR3 is TGTGCCAGCAGCCGTCCCGGGACAGACTATGGCTACACCTTC. Its protein is CASSRPGTDYGYTF.

This chain uses TRBV28 with TRBJ2-1, with 8 bases lining up with TRBD2. The ends lost 2 bases at V and 3 bases at J; junction bases unmatched: 9. This CDR3 is 17 amino acids long. Germline V gene data show CDR1 as MDHEN and CDR2 as SYDVKM. The CDR3, as DNA: TGTGCCAGCAGTTTAGTTGGCGGGAGGAATGTCTACAATGAGCAGTTCTTC. It translates to CASSLVGGRNVYNEQFF.

The rearrangement uses TRBV27 and TRBJ2-7; possibly TRBD2 for D (5 bases). With 5 bases removed from V and 6 bases from J, the gap between germline ends came to 14 bases. The CDR3 runs to 13 residues. CDR1 and CDR2 (germline): MNHEY, SMNVEV (reference sequence). As DNA, the CDR3 is TGTGCCAGCAGTCCGAGGAGTGGAGGCGAGCAGTACTTC. This translates into CASSPRSGGEQYF.